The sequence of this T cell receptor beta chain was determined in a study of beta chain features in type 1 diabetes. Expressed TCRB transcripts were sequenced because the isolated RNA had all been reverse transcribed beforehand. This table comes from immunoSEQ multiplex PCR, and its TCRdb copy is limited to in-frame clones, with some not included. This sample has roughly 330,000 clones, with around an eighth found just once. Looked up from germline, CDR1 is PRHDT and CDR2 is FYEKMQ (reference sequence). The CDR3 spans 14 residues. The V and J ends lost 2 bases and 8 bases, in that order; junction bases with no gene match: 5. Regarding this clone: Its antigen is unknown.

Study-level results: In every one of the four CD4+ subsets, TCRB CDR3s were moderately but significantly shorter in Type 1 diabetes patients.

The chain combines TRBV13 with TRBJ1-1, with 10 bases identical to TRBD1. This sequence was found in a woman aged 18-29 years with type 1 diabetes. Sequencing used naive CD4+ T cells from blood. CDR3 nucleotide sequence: TGTGCCAGCAGCTTATGGGACAGGGGAACAGAAGCTTTCTTT. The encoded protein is CASSLWDRGTEAFF.